This T cell receptor (beta chain) was captured by sequencing in a study of vaccination and CD4 T cells after COVID-19. Treatment given: roughly 10-day PBMC culture with coronavirus spike peptide pools or control peptides (ViraFEST assay). This clonotype has just a few counts. Its antigen is as yet unknown. At the Johns Hopkins FTIC core, DNA taken from cultured CD4+ T cells was sequenced by way of the Oncomine TCR Beta short-read assay. TCRdb re-analysed the PCR reads in MiXCR, keeping a single row per CDR3 protein. This sample has about 11,000 distinct CDR3 sequences, with around 55% found just once. Germline assignment: CDR1 SGHNT and CDR2 YYREEE (reference sequence). V was shortened by 5 bases and J by 11 bases, with 21 bases between the two germline ends. The CDR3 loop spans 14 amino acids.

The chain recombines TRBV5-4 with TRBJ2-3; D may be TRBD2 (6 bases). Input material: CD4+ T cells from blood, cultured in vitro. The TCR originated in a human donor who had recovered from COVID-19. The CDR3 region has the DNA TGTGCCAGCAGGCCGGGACTCCTAAACGGGTTGCAGTATTTT. Encoded protein: CASRPGLLNGLQYF.